This is a list of T cell receptor beta chains from one sample in a study of beta chain features in type 1 diabetes. Only in-frame clones appear in the TCRdb table, and some are missing; sequencing was by immunoSEQ multiplex PCR. The sample lists roughly 180,000 clones, approximately 8.4% occurring once. What was sequenced was central memory CD4+ T cells from blood. The source of these receptors is a man aged 18 to 30 with type 1 diabetes. Each CDR3 is given with its conserved first and last residue. Expanded clones are given a class, and other clones once, few, many or no size at all.

j_call: TRBJ2-5
clone_size: -
v_call: TRBV7-2
cdr3_length: 11
cdr3_aa: CASSEQETQYF

j_call: TRBJ2-7
clone_size: few
v_call: TRBV7-2
cdr3_length: 16
cdr3_aa: CASSLLLTGARYEQYF

j_call: TRBJ2-3
clone_size: -
v_call: TRBV28
cdr3_length: 18
cdr3_aa: CASSPGTSGMGLADTQYF

j_call: TRBJ2-1
clone_size: -
v_call: TRBV19
cdr3_length: 15
cdr3_aa: CASSMGTGGYNEQFF

j_call: TRBJ2-7
clone_size: -
v_call: TRBV7-8
cdr3_length: 14
cdr3_aa: CASSFPAGVYEQYF

j_call: TRBJ2-1
clone_size: -
v_call: TRBV2
cdr3_length: 12
cdr3_aa: CASSRVSNEQFF

j_call: TRBJ1-2
clone_size: few
v_call: TRBV18
cdr3_length: 14
cdr3_aa: CASSPPGTGVGYTF

j_call: TRBJ2-7
clone_size: few
v_call: TRBV27
cdr3_length: 15
cdr3_aa: CASSATGGPSYEQYF

j_call: TRBJ1-1
clone_size: -
v_call: TRBV5-1
cdr3_length: 17
cdr3_aa: CASSVRGVRTMNTEAFF

j_call: TRBJ2-7
clone_size: few
v_call: TRBV25-1
cdr3_length: 12
cdr3_aa: CASSPVSYEQYF

j_call: TRBJ2-5
clone_size: few
v_call: TRBV13
cdr3_length: 12
cdr3_aa: CASSPRRETQYF

j_call: TRBJ1-6
clone_size: few
v_call: TRBV5-4
cdr3_length: 14
cdr3_aa: CASSLSQGSSPLHF

j_call: TRBJ1-2
clone_size: -
v_call: TRBV6-1
cdr3_length: 14
cdr3_aa: CASTEGGDLYGYTF

j_call: TRBJ2-2
clone_size: few
v_call: TRBV18
cdr3_length: 17
cdr3_aa: CASSPPSLAGLTGELFF

j_call: TRBJ2-1
clone_size: few
v_call: TRBV6-5
cdr3_length: 13
cdr3_aa: CASTRDPAVEQFF

j_call: TRBJ2-1
clone_size: -
v_call: TRBV5-1
cdr3_length: 15
cdr3_aa: CASSLMAGGGNEQFF

j_call: TRBJ1-2
clone_size: few
v_call: TRBV2
cdr3_length: 13
cdr3_aa: CASRYRGVHGYTF

j_call: TRBJ1-5
clone_size: few
v_call: TRBV16
cdr3_length: 15
cdr3_aa: CASSQSVWAAQPQHF

j_call: TRBJ2-7
clone_size: -
v_call: TRBV18
cdr3_length: 19
cdr3_aa: CASSPRPLGLAGSFYEQYF

j_call: TRBJ2-1
clone_size: -
v_call: TRBV13
cdr3_length: 14
cdr3_aa: CASFPRSSYNEQFF

j_call: TRBJ2-1
clone_size: -
v_call: TRBV5-6
cdr3_length: 15
cdr3_aa: CASSYLAGSYNEQFF

j_call: -
clone_size: -
v_call: TRBV4-3
cdr3_length: 15
cdr3_aa: CASSLTAQGRYEQYF

j_call: TRBJ2-1
clone_size: -
v_call: TRBV19
cdr3_length: 16
cdr3_aa: CATLPRGAGGYNEQFF

j_call: TRBJ1-1
clone_size: few
v_call: TRBV7-2
cdr3_length: 15
cdr3_aa: CASSGAYTGATEAFF

j_call: TRBJ1-3
clone_size: -
v_call: TRBV10-3
cdr3_length: 12
cdr3_aa: CASSYLANTIYF

j_call: TRBJ2-2
clone_size: few
v_call: TRBV30
cdr3_length: 17
cdr3_aa: CAWSVPTSGGNTGELFF

j_call: TRBJ2-5
clone_size: -
v_call: TRBV28
cdr3_length: 14
cdr3_aa: CASSFRDSQETQYF

j_call: TRBJ1-2
clone_size: -
v_call: TRBV30
cdr3_length: 13
cdr3_aa: CASIPNSNYGYTF

j_call: TRBJ2-3
clone_size: -
v_call: TRBV7-2
cdr3_length: 14
cdr3_aa: CASSLGLGTDTQYF

j_call: TRBJ2-7
clone_size: few
v_call: TRBV7-2
cdr3_length: 13
cdr3_aa: CASSLARQGREYF

j_call: TRBJ2-7
clone_size: few
v_call: TRBV2
cdr3_length: 13
cdr3_aa: CASSEAPRGSCHF

j_call: TRBJ1-1
clone_size: few
v_call: TRBV5-4
cdr3_length: 11
cdr3_aa: CASSRGSEAFF

j_call: TRBJ2-7
clone_size: few
v_call: TRBV27
cdr3_length: 16
cdr3_aa: CASSPRQGGGRYEQYF

j_call: TRBJ1-4
clone_size: -
v_call: TRBV30
cdr3_length: 16
cdr3_aa: CAWRPIGQTFNEKLFF

j_call: TRBJ2-7
clone_size: few
v_call: TRBV7-2
cdr3_length: 16
cdr3_aa: CASSLDSAGEGREQYF

j_call: TRBJ1-1
clone_size: -
v_call: TRBV2
cdr3_length: 13
cdr3_aa: CASSLQGYSEAFF

j_call: TRBJ1-4
clone_size: many
v_call: TRBV5-4
cdr3_length: 15
cdr3_aa: CASSLDTGDAEKLFF